The 14 T cell receptor beta chains in this list originate from one sample, sequenced in a study of CXCR3-negative and CXCR3-positive naive CD8 T cells. Regarding the study as a whole: Relative to CXCR3-negative naive cells, CXCR3-positive naive cells had more hydrophobic TRB CDR3s.

These TCRs' antigens remain unknown. UMI-tagged TRB cDNA libraries were built via 5' RACE. Each CDR3 protein gets one entry in TCRdb, which reprocessed the 5' RACE reads and gives no DNA. The sample totals around 120,000 distinct CDR3 sequences. Sequencing was performed on naive CXCR3+ CD8+ T cells from blood. Subset of the sample: CD45RO-CCR7+CD27+CD95- naive CD8+ T cells expressing CXCR3 (TNR3+). These receptors were collected from a human donor in good health. Some clones in this sample may be carry-over from other donors' samples.

The CDR3 sequence is CASNTGRRRLDTGELFF. The chain recombines TRBV7-2 with TRBJ2-2; TCRdb calls TRBD2, which cannot be checked without DNA. In germline, CDR1 is SGHTA, CDR2 FQGNSA. CDR3 size: 17 residues. The entire variable domain, with the rest obtained from reference TRBV7-2 and TRBJ2-2, is as follows: GAGVSQSPSNKVTEKGKDVELRCDPISGHTALYWYRQSLGQGLEFLIYFQGNSAPDKSGLPSDRFSAERTGGSVSTLTIQRTQQEDSAVYLCASNTGRRRLDTGELFFGEGSRLTVL.

The gene calls are TRBV12-3 or TRBV12-4 and TRBJ2-7; TCRdb designates TRBD1, a call that cannot be tested without DNA. This CDR3 is 14 amino acids long. The chain's CDR3 is CASSWTGTGAEQYF.

The rearrangement links TRBV11-2 to TRBJ2-3; TCRdb names TRBD2, which stays unverified in the absence of DNA. CDR1 and CDR2 (germline): SGHAT, FQNNGV. This CDR3 has 19 residues. CDR3: CASSLVFRSSGSSTDTQYF.

The J gene is TRBJ2-7, the V gene TRBV13. The CDR3 loop spans 12 amino acids. CDR1 and CDR2 (germline): PRHDT, FYEKMQ (reference sequence). The CDR3 here is CASSLGADEQYF.

V usage is TRBV21-1 and J usage is TRBJ1-3; as DNA is missing, the TRBD1 call by TCRdb cannot be tested. TRBV21-1 is an annotated pseudogene. This CDR3 contains 13 residues. CDR3 sequence reads: CASSKGGGNTIYF.

The V gene is TRBV28, the J gene TRBJ2-7. Germline V CDR1 and CDR2: MDHEN, SYDVKM. The CDR3 sequence is 13 residues long. The CDR3 region is CASSTLASYEQYF.

The rearrangement links TRBV5-1 to TRBJ2-1; the TCRdb call, TRBD2, lacks DNA for checking. CDR1 SGHRS and CDR2 YFSETQ come from the germline V gene. The CDR3 contains 13 residues. CDR3 sequence reads: CATSGPPEDEQFF.

V gene TRBV11-1 combines with J gene TRBJ2-7. The CDR3 contains 15 residues. From germline, CDR1 is SGHAT and CDR2 FQDESV (reference sequence). The CDR3 sequence: CASSRTPDSSYEQYF. The full variable domain, in which reference TRBV11-1 and TRBJ2-7 provide the parts outside the CDR3, is EAEVAQSPRYKITEKSQAVAFWCDPISGHATLYWYRQILGQGPELLVQFQDESVVDDSQLPKDRFSAERLKGVDSTLKIQPAELGDSAMYLCASSRTPDSSYEQYFGPGTRLTVT.

The rearrangement uses TRBV6-6 and TRBJ1-2. The germline CDR1 and CDR2 sequences are MNHNY and SVGAGI (reference sequence). The CDR3 sequence is 16 residues long. CDR3 amino acids: CASSPDPREGIYGYTF.

The chain combines TRBV10-3 with TRBJ2-7; TCRdb proposes TRBD2, but this gene call is untestable without DNA. The germline V gene encodes CDR1 ENHRY and CDR2 SYGVKD. The CDR3 is made up of 15 amino acids. The CDR3 sequence: CAISGTSGELYEQYF.

The V and J genes are TRBV7-2 and TRBJ1-1. Per germline, CDR1 SGHTA and CDR2 FQGNSA. This CDR3 comprises 11 residues. This CDR3 is CASSPTVEAFF.

The V call is TRBV4-3, the J call TRBJ1-1. This CDR3 has 15 residues. Germline CDR1 LGHNA, CDR2 YSLEER. CDR3 sequence: CASSPDFTQNTEAFF.

This chain uses TRBV28 with TRBJ1-1; TCRdb names TRBD1, which stays unverified in the absence of DNA. Germline V gene sequence: CDR1 MDHEN, CDR2 SYDVKM. The CDR3 has 14 amino acids. CDR3 in amino acids: CASSLVGGSTEAFF.

This chain joins TRBV6-4 and TRBJ2-7; TCRdb outputs TRBD1, but without DNA this stays unchecked. CDR1 is MRHNA and CDR2 is SNTAGT in the germline V gene. The CDR3 is 13 residues long. The CDR3: CASGGGQGYEQYF.